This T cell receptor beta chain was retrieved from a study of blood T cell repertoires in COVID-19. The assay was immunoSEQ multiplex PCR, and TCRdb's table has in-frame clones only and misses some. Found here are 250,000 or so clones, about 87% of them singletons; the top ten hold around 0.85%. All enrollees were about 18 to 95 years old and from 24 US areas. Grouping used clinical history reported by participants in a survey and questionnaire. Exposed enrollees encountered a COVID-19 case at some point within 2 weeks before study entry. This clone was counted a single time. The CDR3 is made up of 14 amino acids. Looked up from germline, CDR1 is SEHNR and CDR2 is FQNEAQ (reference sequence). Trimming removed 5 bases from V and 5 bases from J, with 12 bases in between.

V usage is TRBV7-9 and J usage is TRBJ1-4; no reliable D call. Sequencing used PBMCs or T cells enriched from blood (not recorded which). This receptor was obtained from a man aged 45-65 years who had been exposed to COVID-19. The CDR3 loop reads CASSPGTQNEKLFF. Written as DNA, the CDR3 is TGTGCCAGCAGCCCAGGTACACAGAATGAAAAACTGTTTTTT.